The next 29 T cell receptor beta chains were all read from a single sample in a study of beta chain features in type 1 diabetes. Isolated RNA was reverse transcribed in full, so expressed TCRB transcripts were sequenced. The protocol was immunoSEQ multiplex PCR, while the TCRdb copy is restricted to in-frame clones and leaves out a portion. The data contain fewer than 400,000 clones, approximately 8.2% of them singletons. The material sequenced was central memory CD4+ T cells from blood. These receptors all stem from a woman between 18 and 29 years old in good health.

V and J are TRBV7-8 and TRBJ2-3, with D possibly being TRBD1 (6 bases). With 5 bases removed from V and 7 bases from J, the gap between germline ends came to 19 bases. Germline assignment: CDR1 SGHVS and CDR2 FQNEAQ. The CDR3 runs 15 residues. The CDR3 loop reads CASSLRGSDHYTQYF. As DNA, the CDR3 is TGTGCCAGCAGCCTCAGGGGTAGCGATCACTATACGCAGTATTTT. Using reference TRBV7-8 and TRBJ2-3 for the parts outside the CDR3, the full variable domain is GAGVSQSPRYKVAKRGQDVALRCDPISGHVSLFWYQQALGQGPEFLTYFQNEAQLDKSGLPSDRFFAERPEGSVSTLKIQRTQQEDSAVYLCASSLRGSDHYTQYFGPGTRLTVL.

By sample fraction, this clone is medium-sized. The same CDR3 also results from other DNA sequences found in this sample. The chain carries TRBV2 and TRBJ2-7; no firm D call. CDR1 and CDR2 from the germline V gene are SNHLY and FYNNEI. This CDR3 comprises 12 residues. Trimming shortened V by 3 bases and J by 2 bases, and 5 bases separated the two germline ends. CDR3 nucleotides: TGTGCCAGCAGTGAGTCGCCCTACGAGCAGTACTTC. This translates into CASSESPYEQYF.

The chain couples TRBV11-2 to TRBJ2-7; 7 bases align to TRBD2. With 1 base clipped from V and 6 bases from J, the junction kept 6 bases outside the gene matches. CDR1 SGHAT and CDR2 FQNNGV come from the germline V gene. CDR3 length: 14 amino acids. For the CDR3, the DNA is TGTGCCAGCAGCTTAGTAGCTAGCGGTTTCGAGCAGTACTTC. Translated, it gives CASSLVASGFEQYF.

This chain uses TRBV7-2 with TRBJ1-5; 7 nucleotides match TRBD1. The V segment lost 3 bases and the J segment 6 bases; nucleotides outside the gene matches: 2. Germline CDR1 reads SGHTA; CDR2 reads FQGNSA. The CDR3 totals 13 residues. The CDR3 loop reads CASSLAGGQPQHF. The CDR3 region has the DNA TGTGCCAGCAGCTTGGCAGGGGGTCAGCCCCAGCATTTT.

This chain connects TRBV7-2 to TRBJ2-5, with unresolved D. The V end lost 2 bases, the J end lost 1 base, and 8 bases lay between the germline ends. The CDR3 has 14 residues. Germline CDR1 SGHTA, CDR2 FQGNSA. In nucleotides, the CDR3 is TGTGCCAGCAGCTTATCCCTCAGCCAAGAGACCCAGTACTTC. Its translation: CASSLSLSQETQYF.

This clone occurred many times. The identical CDR3 is also encoded by other nucleotide sequences in the sample. The chain combines TRBV10-3 with TRBJ2-5; the D is unclear. CDR3 length equals 12 residues. Germline lookup yields CDR1 ENHRY and CDR2 SYGVKD. Trimming shortened V by 6 bases and J by 0 bases, and 5 bases separated the two germline ends. CDR3 nucleotides: TGTGCCATCAGCCCAGACCAAGAGACCCAGTACTTC. Its translation: CAISPDQETQYF.

This clone was picked up a small number of times. The rearrangement joins TRBV9 to TRBJ1-2; D call uncertain. V lost 6 bases and J 7 bases, leaving 16 bases between the germline ends. Germline-derived CDR1 and CDR2 are SGDLS and YYNGEE. The CDR3 sequence is 13 residues long. CDR3 sequence (DNA): TGTGCCAGCACCCGATTAGCGGAGGGTGGCTACACCTTC. Translated, it gives CASTRLAEGGYTF. The variable domain in full, with the rest retrieved from reference TRBV9 and TRBJ1-2, is DSGVTQTPKHLITATGQRVTLRCSPRSGDLSVYWYQQSLDQGLQFLIQYYNGEERAKGNILERFSAQQFPDLHSELNLSSLELGDSALYFCASTRLAEGGYTFGSGTRLTVV.

This clone has a handful of counts. This chain joins TRBV6-1 and TRBJ2-5; no clear D. The CDR3 runs to 15 residues. Trimming left V 7 bases short and J 1 base short, with 16 bases between. Germline V gene lookup returns CDR1 MNHNS and CDR2 SASEGT. The CDR3, as DNA: TGTGCCAGCACCCTCTTTGAGAGTATCCAAGAGACCCAGTACTTC. This gives the protein CASTLFESIQETQYF.

V gene TRBV4-2 combines with J gene TRBJ1-2; weak D call: TRBD1 (6 bases). Trimming removed 0 bases from V and 9 bases from J, with 8 bases in between. The germline CDR1 and CDR2 sequences are LGHNA and YNFKEQ. The CDR3 length is 12 residues. The CDR3, as DNA: TGTGCCAGCAGCCAAGAGGACAGCAGCTACACCTTC. It encodes CASSQEDSSYTF.

V gene TRBV7-9 combines with J gene TRBJ2-1, with D unclear. With 0 bases removed from V and 8 bases from J, the gap between germline ends came to 8 bases. The CDR3 covers 13 residues. Germline V gives CDR1 SEHNR, CDR2 FQNEAQ (reference sequence). The CDR3 reads CASSLAGVYEQFF. As DNA, the CDR3 is TGTGCCAGCAGCTTAGCAGGTGTTTATGAGCAGTTCTTC.

This clone has only a few counts. This CDR3 is CATCTGTSEAYEQYF. CDR3 sequence (DNA): TGTGCCACCTGTACCGGGACTAGCGAGGCCTACGAGCAGTACTTC. This chain links TRBV28 with TRBJ2-7, with 10 bases fitting TRBD2. This CDR3 contains 15 residues. The germline gives CDR1 MDHEN, CDR2 SYDVKM. V trimming: 10 bases; J trimming: 2 bases; junction bases outside the gene matches: 11.

This rearrangement joins TRBV5-8 to TRBJ2-7; D is perhaps TRBD1 (6 bases). The germline gives CDR1 SGHTS, CDR2 YDEGEE. The CDR3 length is 14 residues. Deletions cut 1 base from V and 3 bases from J, with 11 bases between. In nucleotides, the CDR3 is TGTGCCAGCAGCTTGACAGGGTTCAGCTACGAGCAGTACTTC. Translating gives CASSLTGFSYEQYF. Combining the CDR3 with reference TRBV5-8 and TRBJ2-7 gives the whole variable domain EAGVTQSPTHLIKTRGQQATLRCSPISGHTSVYWYQQALGLGLQFLLWYDEGEERNRGNFPPRFSGRQFPNYSSELNVNALELEDSALYLCASSLTGFSYEQYFGPGTRLTVT.

Many counts were recorded for this clone. The rearrangement uses TRBV5-8 and TRBJ1-1; D unclear. Trimming took off 6 bases at V and 3 bases at J, with 6 bases between the two ends. Per germline, CDR1 SGHTS and CDR2 YDEGEE. The CDR3 extends over 11 amino acids. CDR3 region: CASTEYTEAFF. The CDR3 DNA sequence: TGTGCCAGCACCGAATACACTGAAGCTTTCTTT.

This clone was recorded a few times. The chain combines TRBV4-2 with TRBJ2-1; possibly TRBD2 for D (6 bases). CDR1 LGHNA and CDR2 YNFKEQ come from the germline V gene. This CDR3 comprises 16 residues. The V and J ends lost 0 bases and 6 bases respectively, with 15 bases between them. The CDR3 loop reads CASSQDWAAGPNEQFF. CDR3 nucleotide sequence: TGTGCCAGCAGCCAAGACTGGGCGGCGGGGCCCAATGAGCAGTTCTTC.

This clone turned up a few times. This chain joins TRBV6-1 and TRBJ1-2; TRBD1 agrees at 8 bases. The CDR3 is made up of 16 amino acids. V shed 3 bases and J 6 bases; nucleotides not matched to a gene: 12. Germline CDR1 MNHNS, CDR2 SASEGT. CDR3 loop: CASSDVPRGRGHGYTF. CDR3 bases: TGTGCCAGCAGTGACGTACCCCGGGGCAGGGGGCATGGCTACACCTTC.

CDR3 loop: CSVDARGPGDTQYF. The DNA for the CDR3 is TGCAGCGTTGACGCCAGGGGCCCGGGGGATACGCAGTATTTT. The V gene is TRBV29-1, the J gene TRBJ2-3; TRBD1 is a possible D gene (6 bases). This CDR3 region has 14 residues. Per germline, CDR1 SQVTM and CDR2 ANQGSEA. The V end was cut by 3 bases, the J end by 6 bases, with 16 bases between.

A few counts support this clone. The chain employs TRBV4-2 and TRBJ2-7; TRBD2 aligns across 11 bases. V gave up 0 bases and J gave up 3 bases; unmatched junction bases: 4. The germline V gene encodes CDR1 LGHNA and CDR2 YNFKEQ. CDR3 length equals 16 residues. The CDR3: CASSQDSSGRLYEQYF. The CDR3 coding sequence is TGTGCCAGCAGCCAAGATTCTAGCGGGAGGCTCTACGAGCAGTACTTC.

The chain carries TRBV4-3 and TRBJ2-7; 10 bases fit TRBD2. Germline lookup yields CDR1 LGHNA and CDR2 YSLEER. This CDR3 comprises 16 residues. V lost 0 bases, J lost 4 bases, and 6 bases stayed unmatched. CDR3 nucleotide sequence: TGCGCCAGCAGCCAAGATTACGCTAGCGGGAGTTACGAGCAGTACTTC. Its translation is CASSQDYASGSYEQYF.

The rearrangement joins TRBV7-2 to TRBJ2-3, with TRBD2 matching over 8 bases. With V trimmed by 3 bases and J by 2 bases, 4 bases remained unmatched. CDR1 SGHTA and CDR2 FQGNSA come from the germline V gene. CDR3 length equals 15 residues. CDR3 DNA sequence: TGTGCCAGCAGCTTGTCTAGCGGGTCCACAGATACGCAGTATTTT. Protein product: CASSLSSGSTDTQYF.

This sequence joins TRBV11-1 and TRBJ2-2, with a weak D call TRBD1 (6 bases). The germline CDR1 and CDR2 sequences are SGHAT and FQDESV (reference sequence). V lost 1 base and J lost 4, with 7 bases in between. The CDR3 sequence is 14 residues long. CDR3 nucleotide sequence: TGTGCCAGCAGCTTAGGGGGGCCCACCGGGGAGCTGTTTTTT. Translation: CASSLGGPTGELFF.

The chain employs TRBV28 and TRBJ1-2, with a tentative D call TRBD1 (6 bases). The CDR3 consists of 14 residues. Trimming stripped 6 bases from V and 8 bases from J, with 19 bases between. Per the germline V gene, CDR1 is MDHEN and CDR2 is SYDVKM. CDR3 nucleotides: TGTGCCAGCAGGACTCCTCAGGGGAAGGAGGGCTACACCTTC. Encoded protein: CASRTPQGKEGYTF.

The chain links TRBV7-8 to TRBJ2-7; D unclear. Germline CDR1 is SGHVS and CDR2 is FQNEAQ. This CDR3 contains 13 residues. V was shortened by 5 bases and J by 3 bases, with 11 bases between the two germline ends. The CDR3 nucleotides are TGTGCCAGCAGCCGGACGTCCGACTACGAGCAGTACTTC. This gives the protein CASSRTSDYEQYF.

This clone has only one observation. The CDR3 region has the DNA TGTGCCAGCAGCCAAAGAATGAACACTGAAGCTTTCTTT. Protein product: CASSQRMNTEAFF. The J gene is TRBJ1-1, the V gene TRBV14; the D is unclear. The CDR3 covers 13 residues. V was shortened by 2 bases and J by 0 bases, with 4 bases between the two germline ends. The V gene's germline CDR1 is SGHDN and CDR2 FVKESK. Filled out from reference TRBV14 and TRBJ1-1, the complete variable domain reads EAGVTQFPSHSVIEKGQTVTLRCDPISGHDNLYWYRRVMGKEIKFLLHFVKESKQDESGMPNNRFLAERTGGTYSTLKVQPAELEDSGVYFCASSQRMNTEAFFGQGTRLTVV.

This clone was found once. This chain links TRBV5-1 with TRBJ2-2; D is ambiguous. In germline, CDR1 is SGHRS, CDR2 YFSETQ. The CDR3 extends over 16 amino acids. The germline V and J ends were trimmed by 0 bases and 1 base, with 10 bases remaining between them. The CDR3, as DNA: TGCGCCAGCAGCTTGGTGGCCGAATGGAACACCGGGGAGCTGTTTTTT. Translating gives CASSLVAEWNTGELFF.

The chain has TRBV10-2 and TRBJ2-1, with unresolved D. Trimming removed 3 bases at V and 10 bases at J, with 19 bases between. This CDR3 has 15 amino acids. Germline V lookup: CDR1 WSHSY, CDR2 SAAADI. The CDR3 bases are TGCGCCAGCAGTGACATACGAGCCCTCCGGTGGGAGCAGTTCTTC. It specifies CASSDIRALRWEQFF.

This chain links TRBV7-2 with TRBJ1-1; D gene uncertain. V dropped 3 bases and J dropped 7 bases, with 9 bases sitting between them. Germline CDR1 is SGHTA and CDR2 is FQGNSA. CDR3 length equals 12 residues. The chain's CDR3 is CASSLHASEAFF. DNA for the CDR3: TGTGCCAGCAGCTTGCACGCCAGTGAAGCTTTCTTT.

This clone was found a few times. The chain uses TRBV2 and TRBJ1-1, with no clear D. Germline V lookup: CDR1 SNHLY, CDR2 FYNNEI. The CDR3 is made up of 13 amino acids. The ends were cut back, 6 bases at V and 5 bases at J, with 13 bases in the middle. CDR3 loop: CASRKESGTEAFF. The CDR3 DNA reads TGTGCCAGCAGAAAAGAGAGCGGGACTGAAGCTTTCTTT.

This clone was detected a few times. In nucleotides, the CDR3 is TGTGCCAGCAGCTTAATGGCAACTAATGAAAAACTGTTTTTT. Encoded protein: CASSLMATNEKLFF. J is TRBJ1-4 and V is TRBV7-9; no clear D. This CDR3 has 14 residues. V lost 2 bases and J lost 0, with 4 bases in between. Germline V CDR1 and CDR2: SEHNR, FQNEAQ (reference sequence). Full variable domain (missing parts from reference TRBV7-9 and TRBJ1-4): DTGVSQNPRHKITKRGQNVTFRCDPISEHNRLYWYRQTLGQGPEFLTYFQNEAQLEKSRLLSDRFSAERPKGSFSTLEIQRTEQGDSAMYLCASSLMATNEKLFFGSGTQLSVL.

This clone was detected only a few times. The chain carries TRBV7-2 and TRBJ2-1; 10 bases fit TRBD1. Trimming took 3 bases from V and 6 from J; bases not matched to a gene: 5. The CDR3 loop spans 15 amino acids. CDR1 and CDR2 (germline): SGHTA, FQGNSA. CDR3 residues: CASSLGQGNSNEQFF. The CDR3 region has the DNA TGTGCCAGCAGCTTGGGACAGGGGAATAGCAATGAGCAGTTCTTC.